This TCR beta chain is from a study of blood T cell repertoires in COVID-19. Trimming stripped 0 bases from V and 1 base from J, with 3 bases between. Germline CDR1 and CDR2: SGHAT and FQNNGV. CDR3 size: 13 residues. This clone was seen a handful of times. In the same sample, other DNA sequences code for this CDR3. Produced via immunoSEQ multiplex PCR; TCRdb's table is partial and in-frame only. The table shows 230,000 or so clones, with around 88% occurring only once. This receptor was obtained from a man aged 40-50 years with active or convalescent COVID-19. Source material: peripheral blood. The chain joins TRBV11-2 to TRBJ1-1, with D hard to call. The CDR3 loop reads CASSLDRNTEAFF. Written as DNA, the CDR3 is TGTGCCAGCAGCTTAGACAGGAACACTGAAGCTTTCTTT. Combining the CDR3 with reference TRBV11-2 and TRBJ1-1 gives the whole variable domain EAGVAQSPRYKIIEKRQSVAFWCNPISGHATLYWYQQILGQGPKLLIQFQNNGVVDDSQLPKDRFSAERLKGVDSTLKIQPAKLEDSAVYLCASSLDRNTEAFFGQGTRLTVV.